The 15 T cell receptor beta chains presented below share a single source sample, sequenced in a study of T cell responses to AZD1222 COVID-19 vaccine (dated by TCRdb to about 2021). The time point label corresponds to: about 28 days (+/-7) after the second vaccine dose. Receptors were amplified or captured by the immunoSEQ multiplex PCR assay. The table comes from immuneACCESS by way of TCRdb, which keeps in-frame sequences with V and J called. Part of the clones is missing from these tables; in studies checked, under half for an unresolved V gene and the rest for unknown reasons. Present in this sample are 120,000 to 150,000 clones, around 90% of which were seen just once. The ten largest account for 3.8% of the sample. Here the sequenced sample was peripheral blood, taken 28 days after the second AZD1222 dose. These receptor sequences come from an adult who received the AZD1222 COVID-19 vaccine.

This clone was observed a handful of times. This sequence joins TRBV5-1 and TRBJ2-3; 8 positions agree with TRBD2. Looked up from germline, CDR1 is SGHRS and CDR2 is YFSETQ. The CDR3 covers 16 residues. V shed 0 bases, J shed 3 bases, and the junction held 6 bases outside the gene matches. CDR3: CASSLASSGQTDTQYF. CDR3 DNA: TGCGCCAGCAGCTTGGCCTCTAGCGGGCAAACAGATACGCAGTATTTT.

This chain connects TRBV11-2 to TRBJ2-2, with D unresolved. CDR3 length equals 15 residues. V gave up 3 bases and J gave up 0 bases, with 8 bases separating them. CDR1 and CDR2 (germline): SGHAT, FQNNGV. CDR3 protein: CASSLKSSNTGELFF. The CDR3 DNA reads TGTGCCAGCAGCTTGAAAAGCTCGAACACCGGGGAGCTGTTTTTT. Variable domain in full (rest from reference TRBV11-2 and TRBJ2-2): EAGVAQSPRYKIIEKRQSVAFWCNPISGHATLYWYQQILGQGPKLLIQFQNNGVVDDSQLPKDRFSAERLKGVDSTLKIQPAKLEDSAVYLCASSLKSSNTGELFFGEGSRLTVL.

The chain carries TRBV5-1 and TRBJ2-7; D gene unclear. With 0 bases removed from V and 0 bases from J, the gap between germline ends came to 13 bases. Germline CDR1 and CDR2: SGHRS and YFSETQ. The CDR3 runs to 16 residues. CDR3 in amino acids: CASSLAQGSSSYEQYF. In DNA, the CDR3 is TGCGCCAGCAGCTTGGCTCAAGGGTCCTCCTCCTACGAGCAGTACTTC.

This clone was recorded a few times. The chain is built from TRBV2 and TRBJ1-4; no definite D call. The CDR3 spans 13 residues. V lost 10 bases, J lost 3 bases, and 12 bases lay in between. Per the germline V gene, CDR1 is SNHLY and CDR2 is FYNNEI. CDR3 sequence: CATRTNPNEKLFF. DNA for the CDR3: TGTGCCACGCGGACCAACCCTAATGAAAAACTGTTTTTT.

The chain joins TRBV9 to TRBJ2-3; 10 nucleotides line up with TRBD2. The CDR3 is 14 amino acids. Trimming removed 2 bases from V and 4 bases from J; junction bases left unmatched: 1. CDR1 and CDR2 from the germline V gene are SGDLS and YYNGEE. DNA of the CDR3: TGTGCCAGCAGCGTGACTAGCGGGCCAGATACGCAGTATTTT. This sequence encodes CASSVTSGPDTQYF.

The V gene is TRBV6-5, the J gene TRBJ1-2; TRBD1 matches 9 bases. The CDR3 consists of 14 residues. Trimming took 7 bases from V and 3 from J; bases not matched to a gene: 6. CDR1 and CDR2 from the germline V gene are MNHEY and SVGAGI. The CDR3 region has the DNA TGTGCCAGCACCAAGGACAGGGGACACTATGGCTACACCTTC. Amino acids: CASTKDRGHYGYTF.

The chain has TRBV30 and TRBJ1-6, with TRBD1 matching over 10 bases. V was pared by 5 bases and J by 9 bases, with 4 bases of the junction left unmatched. CDR3 length: 13 residues. Germline CDR1 and CDR2: GTSNPN and SVGIG (reference sequence). The CDR3 protein is CAWGTGVASPLHF. CDR3 coding DNA: TGTGCCTGGGGGACAGGGGTGGCTTCACCCCTCCACTTT.

V gene TRBV6-5 combines with J gene TRBJ2-5; D is perhaps TRBD2 (7 bases). The CDR3 totals 16 residues. Germline CDR1 MNHEY, CDR2 SVGAGI. With 2 bases removed from V and 4 bases from J, the gap between germline ends came to 17 bases. The CDR3 spells CASSYMGGPDSETQYF. As DNA, the CDR3 is TGTGCCAGCAGTTACATGGGGGGGCCGGATTCAGAGACCCAGTACTTC.

The chain joins TRBV14 to TRBJ2-1, with 7 nucleotides matching TRBD1. The CDR3 spans 12 residues. After removal of 0 bases from V and 14 bases from J, the junction contained 4 bases not matched to a gene. Germline lookup yields CDR1 SGHDN and CDR2 FVKESK. Here the CDR3 reads CASSQDSQGEFF. Written as DNA, the CDR3 is TGTGCCAGCAGCCAAGATTCCCAGGGGGAGTTCTTC.

This clone was seen just once. The rearrangement uses TRBV5-1 and TRBJ2-1; 11 positions match TRBD2. Germline CDR1 reads SGHRS; CDR2 reads YFSETQ. The CDR3 loop spans 11 amino acids. V lost 4 bases and J lost 16; bases outside the gene matches: 4. CDR3 loop: CASSTTSGNFF. The CDR3 DNA is TGCGCCAGCAGCACGACTAGCGGGAATTTCTTC.

This clone was found once. V is TRBV27 and J is TRBJ1-5; D unclear. The germline V and J ends were trimmed by 5 bases and 5 bases, with 7 bases remaining between them. This CDR3 has 12 residues. The germline V gene encodes CDR1 MNHEY and CDR2 SMNVEV (reference sequence). CDR3 coding DNA: TGTGCCAGCAGTCACCTCGATCAGCCCCAGCATTTT. Translation gives CASSHLDQPQHF.

This chain joins TRBV6-6 and TRBJ2-7; D is perhaps TRBD1 (6 bases). Trimming stripped 6 bases from V and 3 bases from J, with 21 bases between. The length of the CDR3 is 16 residues. Germline V gene sequence: CDR1 MNHNY, CDR2 SVGAGI (reference sequence). The CDR3 is CASRARTGTHIYEQYF. In DNA form, the CDR3 reads TGTGCCAGCAGAGCCAGGACCGGGACACATATCTACGAGCAGTACTTC.

The rearrangement links TRBV6-6 to TRBJ1-1; D possibly corresponds to TRBD1 (5 bases). In germline, CDR1 is MNHNY, CDR2 SVGAGI (reference sequence). The CDR3 sequence is 14 residues long. V was trimmed by 10 bases and J by 4 bases, leaving 19 bases between them. The DNA of the CDR3 is TGTGCCACGGCTTATGACGGGGGAGGCACTGAAGCTTTCTTT. This translates into CATAYDGGGTEAFF.

The rearrangement joins TRBV7-2 to TRBJ1-2; D possibly corresponds to TRBD1 (6 bases). The CDR3 is 14 residues long. V lost 5 bases and J lost 4, with 14 bases in between. Germline CDR1 reads SGHTA; CDR2 reads FQGNSA. The CDR3 DNA follows: TGTGCCAGCAGCCCTTCGGACAGCCCCTATGGCTACACCTTC. Its translation is CASSPSDSPYGYTF.

V and J are TRBV6-5 and TRBJ1-5; possibly TRBD1 for D (5 bases). CDR1 and CDR2 (germline): MNHEY, SVGAGI. Trimming pared 7 bases from V and 8 bases from J, leaving 21 bases between. This CDR3 has 15 amino acids. Here the CDR3 DNA reads TGTGCCAGCAAAAAGGAGGGGCGGGTCATAGAGCCCCAGCATTTT. Translated, it gives CASKKEGRVIEPQHF.